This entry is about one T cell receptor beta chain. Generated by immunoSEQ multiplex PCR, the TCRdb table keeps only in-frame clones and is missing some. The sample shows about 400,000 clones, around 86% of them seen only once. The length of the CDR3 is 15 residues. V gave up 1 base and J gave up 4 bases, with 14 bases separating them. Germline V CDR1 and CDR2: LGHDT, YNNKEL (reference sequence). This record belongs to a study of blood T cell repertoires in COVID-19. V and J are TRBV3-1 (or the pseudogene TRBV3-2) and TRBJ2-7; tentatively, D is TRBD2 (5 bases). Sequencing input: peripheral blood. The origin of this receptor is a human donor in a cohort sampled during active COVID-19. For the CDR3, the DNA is TGTGCCAGCAGCCAAGGGAGCGGTTCTGGGTACGAGCAGTACTTC. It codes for CASSQGSGSGYEQYF.